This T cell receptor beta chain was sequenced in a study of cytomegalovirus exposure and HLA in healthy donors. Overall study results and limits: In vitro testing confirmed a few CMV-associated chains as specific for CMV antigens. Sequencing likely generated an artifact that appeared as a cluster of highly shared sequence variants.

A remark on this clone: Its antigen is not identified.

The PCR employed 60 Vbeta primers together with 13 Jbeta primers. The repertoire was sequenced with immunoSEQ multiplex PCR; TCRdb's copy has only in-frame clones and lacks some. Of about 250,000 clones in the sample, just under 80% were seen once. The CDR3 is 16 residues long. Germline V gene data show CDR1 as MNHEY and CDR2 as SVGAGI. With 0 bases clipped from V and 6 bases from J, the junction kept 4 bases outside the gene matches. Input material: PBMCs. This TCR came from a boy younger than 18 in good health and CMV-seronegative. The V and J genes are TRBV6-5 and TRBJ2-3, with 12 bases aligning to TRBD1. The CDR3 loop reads CASSYSGQGARDTQYF. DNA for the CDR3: TGTGCCAGCAGTTACTCGGGACAGGGGGCGAGGGATACGCAGTATTTT.